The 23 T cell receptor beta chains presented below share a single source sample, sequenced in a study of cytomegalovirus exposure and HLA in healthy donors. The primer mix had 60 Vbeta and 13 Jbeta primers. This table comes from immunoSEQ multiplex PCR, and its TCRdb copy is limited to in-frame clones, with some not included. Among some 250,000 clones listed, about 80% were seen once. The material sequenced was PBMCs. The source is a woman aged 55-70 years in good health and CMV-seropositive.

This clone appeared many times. CDR3 in amino acids: CASSPSGEDTQYF. CDR3 sequence (DNA): TGTGCCAGCAGCCCTTCGGGGGAGGATACGCAGTATTTT. The chain joins TRBV7-9 to TRBJ2-3; a possible D gene is TRBD2 (6 bases). CDR1 SEHNR and CDR2 FQNEAQ come from the germline V gene (reference sequence). The CDR3 extends over 13 amino acids. The V end lost 5 bases, the J end lost 6 bases, and 12 bases lay between the germline ends.

The CDR3 sequence: CASRGTGTASYEQYF. In DNA, the CDR3 is TGTGCCAGCAGAGGAACCGGGACAGCCTCCTACGAGCAGTACTTC. The V and J genes are TRBV6-6 and TRBJ2-7; 7 bases agree with TRBD1. Trimming removed 6 bases from V and 0 bases from J; junction bases left unmatched: 8. The germline gives CDR1 MNHNY, CDR2 SVGAGI (reference sequence). The CDR3 covers 15 residues.

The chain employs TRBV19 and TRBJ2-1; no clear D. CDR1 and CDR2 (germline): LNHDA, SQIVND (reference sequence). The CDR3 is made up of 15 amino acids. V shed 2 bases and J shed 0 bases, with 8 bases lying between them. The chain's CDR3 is CASSIMTSSYNEQFF. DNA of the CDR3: TGTGCCAGTAGTATAATGACAAGCTCCTACAATGAGCAGTTCTTC.

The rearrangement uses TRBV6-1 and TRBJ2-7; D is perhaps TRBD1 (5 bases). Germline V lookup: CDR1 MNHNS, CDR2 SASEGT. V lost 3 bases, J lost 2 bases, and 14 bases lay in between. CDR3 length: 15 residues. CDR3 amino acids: CASSETVGRAYEQYF. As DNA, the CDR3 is TGTGCCAGCAGTGAGACGGTAGGCAGGGCCTACGAGCAGTACTTC.

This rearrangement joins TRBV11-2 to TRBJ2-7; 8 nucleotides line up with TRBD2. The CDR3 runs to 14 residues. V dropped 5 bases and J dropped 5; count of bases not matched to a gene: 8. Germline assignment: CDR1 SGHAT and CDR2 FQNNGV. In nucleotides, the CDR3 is TGTGCCAGCAGCGTTAGCGGGAACCCTGACGAGCAGTACTTC. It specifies CASSVSGNPDEQYF.

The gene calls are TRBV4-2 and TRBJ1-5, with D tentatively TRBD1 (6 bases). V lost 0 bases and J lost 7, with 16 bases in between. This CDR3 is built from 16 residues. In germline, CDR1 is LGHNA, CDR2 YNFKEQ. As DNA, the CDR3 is TGTGCCAGCAGCCAAGACCTTTTGGGGGCAAGGCAGCCCCAGCATTTT. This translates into CASSQDLLGARQPQHF.

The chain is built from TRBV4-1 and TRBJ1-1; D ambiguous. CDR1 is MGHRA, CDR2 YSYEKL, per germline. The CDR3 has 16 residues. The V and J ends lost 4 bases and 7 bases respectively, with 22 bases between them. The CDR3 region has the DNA TGCGCCAGCAGCCCCGGTCCAGGTTGGTTGCCCAGTGAAGCTTTCTTT. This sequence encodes CASSPGPGWLPSEAFF.

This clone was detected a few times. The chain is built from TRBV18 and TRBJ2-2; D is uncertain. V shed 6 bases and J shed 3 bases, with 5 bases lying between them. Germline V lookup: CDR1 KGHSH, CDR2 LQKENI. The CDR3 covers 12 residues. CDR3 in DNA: TGTGCCAGCTCTCAGGACACCGGGGAGCTGTTTTTT. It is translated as CASSQDTGELFF.

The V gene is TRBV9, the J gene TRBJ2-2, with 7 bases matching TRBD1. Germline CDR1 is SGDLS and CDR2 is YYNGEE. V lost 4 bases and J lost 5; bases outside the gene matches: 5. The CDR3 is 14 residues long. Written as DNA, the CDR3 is TGTGCCAGCAGCCAGGACAGGAGGACCGGGGAGCTGTTTTTT. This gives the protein CASSQDRRTGELFF.

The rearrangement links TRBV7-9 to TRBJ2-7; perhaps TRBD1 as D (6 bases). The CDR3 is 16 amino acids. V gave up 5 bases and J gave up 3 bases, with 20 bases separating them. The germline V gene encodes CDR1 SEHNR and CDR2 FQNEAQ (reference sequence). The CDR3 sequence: CASSHPLLRDNYEQYF. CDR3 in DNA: TGTGCCAGCAGCCATCCTCTCCTCCGGGACAACTACGAGCAGTACTTC.

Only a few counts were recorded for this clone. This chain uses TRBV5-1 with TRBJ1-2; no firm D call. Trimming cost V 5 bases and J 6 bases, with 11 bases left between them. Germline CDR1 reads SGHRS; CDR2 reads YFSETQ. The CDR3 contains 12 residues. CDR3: CASRLGLDGYTF. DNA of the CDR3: TGCGCCAGCAGGCTGGGCCTCGATGGCTACACCTTC.

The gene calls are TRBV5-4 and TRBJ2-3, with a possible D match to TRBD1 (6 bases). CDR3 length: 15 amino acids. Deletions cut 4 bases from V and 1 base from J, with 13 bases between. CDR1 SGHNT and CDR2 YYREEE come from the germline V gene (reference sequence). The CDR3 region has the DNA TGTGCCAGCAGCGTCCAGGGGCCCGGCACAGATACGCAGTATTTT. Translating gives CASSVQGPGTDTQYF. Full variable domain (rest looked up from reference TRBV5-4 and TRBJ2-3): ETGVTQSPTHLIKTRGQQVTLRCSSQSGHNTVSWYQQALGQGPQFIFQYYREEENGRGNFPPRFSGLQFPNYSSELNVNALELDDSALYLCASSVQGPGTDTQYFGPGTRLTVL.

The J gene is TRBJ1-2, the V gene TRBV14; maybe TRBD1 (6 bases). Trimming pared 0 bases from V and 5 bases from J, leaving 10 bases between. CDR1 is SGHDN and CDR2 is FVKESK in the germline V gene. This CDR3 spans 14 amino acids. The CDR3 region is CASSQDRTAYGYTF. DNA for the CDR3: TGTGCCAGCAGCCAAGACAGGACAGCTTATGGCTACACCTTC.

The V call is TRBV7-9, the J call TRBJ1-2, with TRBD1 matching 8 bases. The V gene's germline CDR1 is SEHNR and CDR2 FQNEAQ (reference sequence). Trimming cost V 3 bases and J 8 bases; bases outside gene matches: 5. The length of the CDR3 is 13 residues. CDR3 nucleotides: TGTGCCAGCAGCTTGGAACAGGGGGGAGGCTACACCTTC. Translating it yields CASSLEQGGGYTF.

DNA for the CDR3: TGTGCCAGCAGTGAAAATACAGGGAGAAACACCATATATTTT. Translated: CASSENTGRNTIYF. This chain joins TRBV6-1 and TRBJ1-3, with a weak D call TRBD1 (6 bases). Trimming left V 2 bases short and J 5 bases short, with 10 bases between. Germline V lookup: CDR1 MNHNS, CDR2 SASEGT. The CDR3 has 14 amino acids.

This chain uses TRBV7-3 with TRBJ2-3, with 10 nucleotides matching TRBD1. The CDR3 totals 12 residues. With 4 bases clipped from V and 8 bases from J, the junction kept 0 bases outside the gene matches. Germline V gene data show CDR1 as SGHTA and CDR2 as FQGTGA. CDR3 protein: CASSWTGGTQYF. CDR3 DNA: TGTGCCAGCAGCTGGACAGGGGGTACGCAGTATTTT. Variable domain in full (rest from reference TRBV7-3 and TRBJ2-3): GAGVSQTPSNKVTEKGKYVELRCDPISGHTALYWYRQSLGQGPEFLIYFQGTGAADDSGLPNDRFFAVRPEGSVSTLKIQRTERGDSAVYLCASSWTGGTQYFGPGTRLTVL.

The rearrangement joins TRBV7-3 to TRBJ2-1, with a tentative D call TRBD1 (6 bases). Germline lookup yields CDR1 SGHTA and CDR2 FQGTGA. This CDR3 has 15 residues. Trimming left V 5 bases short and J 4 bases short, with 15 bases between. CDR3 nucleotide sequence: TGTGCCAGCAGCCCAGGGCAGGGGTTGTACAATGAGCAGTTCTTC. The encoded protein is CASSPGQGLYNEQFF.

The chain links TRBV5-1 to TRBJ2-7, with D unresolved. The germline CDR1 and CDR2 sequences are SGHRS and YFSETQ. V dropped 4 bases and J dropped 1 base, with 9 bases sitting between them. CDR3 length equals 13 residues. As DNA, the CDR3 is TGCGCCAGCAGCCCCCGACAATCCTACGAGCAGTACTTC. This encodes CASSPRQSYEQYF.

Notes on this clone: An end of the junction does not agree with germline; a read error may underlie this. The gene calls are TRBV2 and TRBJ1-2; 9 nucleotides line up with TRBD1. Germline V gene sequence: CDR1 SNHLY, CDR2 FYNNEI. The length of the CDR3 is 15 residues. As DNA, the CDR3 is TGTGCCAGCAGTAAAGCCCCCGGGACAGGGCATGGCTACACCTTC. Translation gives CASSKAPGTGHGYTF.

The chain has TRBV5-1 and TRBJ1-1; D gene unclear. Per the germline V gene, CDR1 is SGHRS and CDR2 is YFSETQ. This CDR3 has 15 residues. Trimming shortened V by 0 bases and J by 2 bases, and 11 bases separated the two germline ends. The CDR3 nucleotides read TGCGCCAGCAGCTTGGCATGGAACTATAACACTGAAGCTTTCTTT. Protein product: CASSLAWNYNTEAFF.

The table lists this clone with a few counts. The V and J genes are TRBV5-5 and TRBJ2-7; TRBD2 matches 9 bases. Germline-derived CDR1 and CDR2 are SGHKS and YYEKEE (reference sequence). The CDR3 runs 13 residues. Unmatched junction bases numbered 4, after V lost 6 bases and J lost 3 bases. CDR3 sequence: CASTREGSYEQYF. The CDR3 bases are TGTGCCAGCACGCGGGAGGGCAGCTACGAGCAGTACTTC.

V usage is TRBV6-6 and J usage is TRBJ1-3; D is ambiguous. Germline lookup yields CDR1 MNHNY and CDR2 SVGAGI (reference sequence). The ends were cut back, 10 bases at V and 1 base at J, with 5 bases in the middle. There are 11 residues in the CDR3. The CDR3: CATISGNTIYF. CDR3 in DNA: TGTGCCACCATTTCTGGAAACACCATATATTTT.

The CDR3 DNA follows: TGTGCCAGCAGCCACGGGACAGGTATAGCCTACGAGCAGTACTTC. Translating gives CASSHGTGIAYEQYF. The chain links TRBV7-2 to TRBJ2-7, with 8 bases fitting TRBD1. The CDR3 runs 15 residues. Germline assignment: CDR1 SGHTA and CDR2 FQGNSA. Trimming removed 5 bases from V and 2 bases from J; junction bases left unmatched: 8.